Sequencing of this T cell receptor (beta chain) was carried out in a study of T cell responses to AZD1222 COVID-19 vaccine. This table comes from immunoSEQ multiplex PCR, and its TCRdb copy is limited to in-frame clones, with some not included. Of about 120,000 clones in the sample, 75% to 95% were seen once. Per germline, CDR1 MDHEN and CDR2 SYDVKM. V dropped 0 bases and J dropped 8 bases, with 7 bases sitting between them. The CDR3 totals 13 residues. The sequences come from peripheral blood, collected on day 0 of AZD1222 vaccination. This TCR derives from an adult in good health. The chain couples TRBV28 to TRBJ1-4; the D is unclear. CDR3: CASSLWGSEKLFF. The CDR3 bases are TGTGCCAGCAGTTTATGGGGTTCGGAAAAACTGTTTTTT.